Listed below are T cell receptor beta chains from one sample, sequenced in a study of blood T cell repertoires in COVID-19. TCRdb's copy holds only in-frame clones and misses some; the assay was immunoSEQ multiplex PCR. The sample lists hundreds of thousands of clones; about 87% were seen once. Sequencing used peripheral blood. These receptors came from a woman aged 50 to 65 with COVID-19, enrolled during active disease. Each CDR3 is given with its conserved first and last residue. Each record gives: V gene, J gene, clone size, D gene, CDR3 DNA, CDR3 protein. A D gene is named only where the DNA matches it firmly. Only some rows state a clone size, as once, few, many or a class for expanded clones.

TRBV10-3	TRBJ2-3	NA	NA	TGTGCCATCAGTGAGTCGGCAGGGGAGCCCTTCACAGATACGCAGTATTTT	CAISESAGEPFTDTQYF
TRBV10-3	TRBJ1-1	NA	TRBD1	TGTGCCATCAGTGGATACTCAGGGGGCACTGAAGCTTTCTTT	CAISGYSGGTEAFF
TRBV9	TRBJ2-1	NA	NA	TGTGCCAGCAGCTTAGTCAGCGGAAATGAGCAGTTCTTC	CASSLVSGNEQFF
TRBV19	TRBJ1-4	NA	TRBD1	TGTGCCAGTAAAGGGACAGAATATGAAAAACTGTTTTTT	CASKGTEYEKLFF
TRBV7-6	TRBJ2-1	NA	TRBD2	TGTGCCAGCAGCACCCTTAAGGGAGCGGGGCCTTACAATGAGCAGTTCTTC	CASSTLKGAGPYNEQFF
TRBV6-1	TRBJ1-2	NA	NA	TGTGCCAGCAGTGAAGCCGGCAGGACTCTCTATGGCTACACCTTC	CASSEAGRTLYGYTF
TRBV5-1	TRBJ1-2	NA	NA	TGCGCCAGCAGCTTGGGGACCCGGGGAACAGCTCCCTACACCTTC	CASSLGTRGTAPYTF
TRBV30	TRBJ1-1	NA	TRBD1	TGTGCCTGGACCGTGGGACAGCCGAACACTGAAGCTTTCTTT	CAWTVGQPNTEAFF
TRBV27	TRBJ1-5	NA	NA	TGTGCCAGCAGTTTCTCGGTTGAAAGCAATCAGCCCCAGCATTTT	CASSFSVESNQPQHF
TRBV9	TRBJ2-7	NA	NA	TGTGCCAGCAGTCCGGACAGCTACGAGCAGTACTTC	CASSPDSYEQYF
TRBV5-1	TRBJ2-7	once	TRBD2	TGCGCCAGCAGCTTGGGGCGGGGGGTTATCTACGAGCAGTACTTC	CASSLGRGVIYEQYF
TRBV28	TRBJ1-2	NA	NA	TGTGCCAGCAGTTTATTGACCGGATTCTCCGGGGGCTACACCTTC	CASSLLTGFSGGYTF
TRBV11-2	TRBJ2-3	NA	TRBD2	TGTGCCAGCAGCTTATCGGGCAGCGGGGTCACAGATACGCAGTATTTT	CASSLSGSGVTDTQYF
TRBV2	TRBJ2-6	NA	TRBD1	TGTGCCAGCAGTTCGGGACAGGGGCGACCTGGGGCCAACGTCCTGACTTTC	CASSSGQGRPGANVLTF
TRBV12-3/TRBV12-4	TRBJ1-1	once	NA	TGTGCCAGCAGTCGGACAGCCGGTACTGAAGCTTTCTTT	CASSRTAGTEAFF
TRBV29-1	TRBJ2-3	NA	TRBD2	TGCAGCGTTGATGCTAGCGGGGGCACAGATACGCAGTATTTT	CSVDASGGTDTQYF
TRBV5-1	TRBJ1-5	NA	TRBD1	TGCGCCAGCAGCTTCTTGGACAGGGTTGACAATCAGCCCCAGCATTTT	CASSFLDRVDNQPQHF
TRBV2	TRBJ2-3	NA	NA	TGTGCCAGCAGCGCGGACGGAGCGGGCATCACAGATACGCAGTATTTT	CASSADGAGITDTQYF
TRBV9	TRBJ2-1	NA	TRBD2	TGTGCCAGCAGCCCGTCGGGGGGGCTTGGTAATGAGCAGTTCTTC	CASSPSGGLGNEQFF
TRBV4-2	TRBJ2-5	NA	TRBD2	TGTGCCAGCAGCCCGGGTGGGACTAGCGGGGAAGAGACCCAGTACTTC	CASSPGGTSGEETQYF
TRBV14	TRBJ1-1	NA	NA	TGTGCCAGCTCAACCGGGGTGAACACTGAAGCTTTCTTT	CASSTGVNTEAFF
TRBV12-3/TRBV12-4	TRBJ1-1	NA	NA	TGTGCCAGCAGTCTGAACTTCGACACTGAAGCTTTCTTT	CASSLNFDTEAFF
TRBV11-2	TRBJ2-7	once	TRBD1	TGTGCCAGCAGCTTACAGGGACAGCTCTACGAGCAGTACTTC	CASSLQGQLYEQYF
TRBV9	TRBJ2-3	NA	NA	TGTGCCAGCAGCGTATTGGAGGGAGTTACGCAGTATTTT	CASSVLEGVTQYF
TRBV25-1	TRBJ2-3	few	TRBD2	TGTGCCAGCAGAAAGAGCGGGGCTGCAGATACGCAGTATTTT	CASRKSGAADTQYF
TRBV9	TRBJ2-1	NA	NA	TGTGCCAGCGCCCTCCCGGGAGCGGAATACAATGAGCAGTTCTTC	CASALPGAEYNEQFF
TRBV3-1/TRBV3-2	TRBJ2-2	few	NA	TGTGCCAGCAGGGAAAGAGGGGGCACCGGGGAGCTGTTTTTT	CASRERGGTGELFF
TRBV9	TRBJ1-3	NA	NA	TGTGCCAGCAGCGTAGATCTCTCTGGAAACACCATATATTTT	CASSVDLSGNTIYF
TRBV7-2	TRBJ2-5	NA	TRBD1	TGTGCCAGCAGCTCCCGACAGGGTAGGGCCCAGTACTTC	CASSSRQGRAQYF
TRBV28	TRBJ1-5	NA	NA	TGTGCCAGCAGTCCAGGGGAACAGCCCCAGCATTTT	CASSPGEQPQHF
TRBV5-4	TRBJ2-2	NA	NA	TGTGCCAGCAGCTTGACAACCGGGGAGCTGTTTTTT	CASSLTTGELFF
TRBV7-8	TRBJ2-1	NA	NA	TGTGCCAGCAGCTTACCCCGAGCGCGCTCCTACAATGAGCAGTTCTTC	CASSLPRARSYNEQFF
TRBV5-4	TRBJ2-7	NA	NA	TGTGCCAGCAGCTCCCCTGGGGCTAGCTCCTACGAGCAGTACTTC	CASSSPGASSYEQYF
TRBV6-1	TRBJ1-1	few	NA	TGTGCCAGCAGTGAAATGGGGGCCCCGAGCACTGAAGCTTTCTTT	CASSEMGAPSTEAFF
TRBV7-9	TRBJ2-5	NA	TRBD1	TGTGCCAGCAGCTCCGGACAGGGGGCGTATCAGAAAGAGACCCAGTACTTC	CASSSGQGAYQKETQYF
TRBV6-6	TRBJ2-3	NA	TRBD2	TGTGCCAGCATCCCGACTAGCGGGGGGGCTACGCAGTATTTT	CASIPTSGGATQYF
TRBV9	TRBJ2-3	NA	NA	TGTGCCAGCAGCGTCTCGAGGACAGATACGCAGTATTTT	CASSVSRTDTQYF
TRBV5-6	TRBJ1-4	NA	TRBD1	TGTGCCAGCAGCTCTTCCGGGACAGGGGAAACGGGGGAGTTTTTT	CASSSSGTGETGEFF
TRBV21-1	TRBJ1-2	NA	NA	TGTGCCAGCAGCTCCCAGGGGCAGACAGCTAACTATGGCTACACCTTC	CASSSQGQTANYGYTF
TRBV2	TRBJ2-3	NA	NA	TGTGCCAGCAGTGAAGGTGTATCAGATACGCAGTATTTT	CASSEGVSDTQYF
TRBV6-5	TRBJ1-2	NA	NA	TGTGCCAGCAGGAAGGACAGTTTGAGTGGCTACACCTTC	CASRKDSLSGYTF
TRBV19	TRBJ2-1	NA	NA	TGTGCCAGTAACCCCATTGGCGGTGAGCAGTTCTTC	CASNPIGGEQFF